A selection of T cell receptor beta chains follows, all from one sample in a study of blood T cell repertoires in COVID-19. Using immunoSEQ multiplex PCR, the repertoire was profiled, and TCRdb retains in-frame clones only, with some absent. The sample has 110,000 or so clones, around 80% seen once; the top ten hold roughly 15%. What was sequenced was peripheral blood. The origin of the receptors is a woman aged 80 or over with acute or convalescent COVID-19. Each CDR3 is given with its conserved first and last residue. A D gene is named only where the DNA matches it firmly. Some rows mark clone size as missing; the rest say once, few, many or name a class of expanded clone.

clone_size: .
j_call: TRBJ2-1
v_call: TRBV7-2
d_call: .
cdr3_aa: CASSVQGTEQFF
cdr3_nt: TGTGCCAGCAGCGTGCAGGGGACTGAGCAGTTCTTC

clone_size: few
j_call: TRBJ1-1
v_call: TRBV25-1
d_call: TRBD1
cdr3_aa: CASSLGQEEAFF
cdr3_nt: TGTGCCAGCAGCCTCGGACAGGAAGAAGCTTTCTTT

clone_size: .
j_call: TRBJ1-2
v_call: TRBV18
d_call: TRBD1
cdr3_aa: CASSTQGGRDDYGYTF
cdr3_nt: TGTGCCAGCTCTACTCAAGGGGGCAGGGATGACTATGGCTACACCTTC

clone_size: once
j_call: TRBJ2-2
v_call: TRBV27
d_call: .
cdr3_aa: CASRYRGPSGIYTGELFF
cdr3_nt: TGTGCCAGCCGCTACAGGGGGCCTAGCGGGATTTATACCGGGGAGCTGTTTTTT

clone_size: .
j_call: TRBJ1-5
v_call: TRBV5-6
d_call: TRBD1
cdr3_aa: CASSLGQGVSQPQHF
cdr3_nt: TGTGCCAGCAGCCTAGGACAGGGAGTAAGCCAGCCCCAGCATTTT

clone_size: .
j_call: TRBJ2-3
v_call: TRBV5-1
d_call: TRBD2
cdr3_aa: CASSAGTSGNTDTQYF
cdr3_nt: TGCGCCAGCAGCGCCGGGACTAGCGGGAATACAGATACGCAGTATTTT

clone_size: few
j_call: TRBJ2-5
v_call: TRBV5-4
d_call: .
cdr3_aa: CASSPRGGGETQYF
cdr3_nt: TGTGCCAGCAGCCCAAGGGGTGGTGGGGAGACCCAGTACTTC

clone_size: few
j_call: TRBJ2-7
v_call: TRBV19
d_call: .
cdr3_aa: CASSPQGKSSYEQYF
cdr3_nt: TGTGCCAGTAGTCCTCAGGGAAAGAGCTCCTACGAGCAGTACTTC

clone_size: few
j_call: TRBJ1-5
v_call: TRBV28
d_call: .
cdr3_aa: CASSFSGLGNQPQHF
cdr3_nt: TGTGCCAGCAGTTTTTCCGGGTTGGGCAATCAGCCCCAGCATTTT

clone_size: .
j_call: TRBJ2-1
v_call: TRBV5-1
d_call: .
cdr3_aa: CASSLDSYNEQFF
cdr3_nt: TGCGCCAGCAGCCTGGACAGTTACAATGAGCAGTTCTTC

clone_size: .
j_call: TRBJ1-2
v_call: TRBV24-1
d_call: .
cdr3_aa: CATSVPGAGGYGYTF
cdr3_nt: TGTGCCACCAGTGTTCCAGGGGCCGGTGGCTATGGCTACACCTTC

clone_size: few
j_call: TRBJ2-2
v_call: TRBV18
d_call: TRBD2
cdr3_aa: CASSPRSSGFSDTGELFF
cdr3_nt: TGTGCCAGCTCACCACGGTCTAGCGGATTTTCGGACACCGGGGAGCTGTTTTTT

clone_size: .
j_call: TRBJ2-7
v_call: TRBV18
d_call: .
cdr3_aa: CASSPPGRPYEQYF
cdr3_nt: TGTGCCAGCTCACCGCCGGGAAGACCCTACGAGCAGTACTTC

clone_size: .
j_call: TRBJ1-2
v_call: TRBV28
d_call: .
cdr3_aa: CASSRYGYTF
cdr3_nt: TGTGCCAGCAGCCGCTATGGCTACACCTTC

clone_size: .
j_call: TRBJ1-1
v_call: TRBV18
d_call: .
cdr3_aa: CASSPDVRGTEAFF
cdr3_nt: TGTGCCAGCTCACCGGACGTTCGGGGCACTGAAGCTTTCTTT

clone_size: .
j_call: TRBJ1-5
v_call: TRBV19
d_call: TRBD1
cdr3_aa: CASSTTGNQPQHF
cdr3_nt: TGTGCCAGTAGTACGACAGGGAATCAGCCCCAGCATTTT

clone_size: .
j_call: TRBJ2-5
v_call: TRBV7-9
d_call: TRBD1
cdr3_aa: CASSEPEDRLKETQYF
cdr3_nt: TGTGCCAGCAGCGAACCCGAGGACAGGTTGAAAGAGACCCAGTACTTC

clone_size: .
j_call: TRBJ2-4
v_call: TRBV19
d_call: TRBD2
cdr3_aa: CASSVIAGPKNIQYF
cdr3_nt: TGTGCCAGTAGTGTAATAGCGGGACCCAAAAACATTCAGTACTTC

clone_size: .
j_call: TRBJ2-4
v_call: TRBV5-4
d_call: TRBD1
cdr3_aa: CASSPGTDLAKNIQYF
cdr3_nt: TGTGCCAGCAGCCCCGGGACAGATCTAGCCAAAAACATTCAGTACTTC

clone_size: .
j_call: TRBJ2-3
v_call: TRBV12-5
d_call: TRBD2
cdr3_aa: CASGPALAGVTDTQYF
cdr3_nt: TGTGCTAGTGGGCCCGCTCTAGCGGGAGTTACAGATACGCAGTATTTT

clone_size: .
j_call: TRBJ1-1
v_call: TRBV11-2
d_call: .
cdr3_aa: CASSPGRDTEAFF
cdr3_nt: TGTGCCAGCAGCCCCGGGCGGGACACTGAAGCTTTCTTT

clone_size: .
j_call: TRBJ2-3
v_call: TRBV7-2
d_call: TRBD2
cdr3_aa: CASSLGLAGSTDTQYF
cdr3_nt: TGTGCCAGCAGCCTCGGACTAGCGGGCAGCACAGATACGCAGTATTTT

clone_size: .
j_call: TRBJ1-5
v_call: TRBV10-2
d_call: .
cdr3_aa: CASSEFRGADQPQHF
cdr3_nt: TGCGCCAGCAGTGAGTTCAGGGGCGCTGATCAGCCCCAGCATTTT

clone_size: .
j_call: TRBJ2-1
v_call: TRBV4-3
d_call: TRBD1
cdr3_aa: CASSQEDRAGDEQFF
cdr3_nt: TGCGCCAGCAGCCAAGAGGACAGGGCAGGGGATGAGCAGTTCTTC

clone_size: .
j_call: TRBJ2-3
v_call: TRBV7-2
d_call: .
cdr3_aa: CASSPVFIGDTQYF
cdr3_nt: TGTGCCAGCAGCCCCGTGTTCATCGGGGATACGCAGTATTTT

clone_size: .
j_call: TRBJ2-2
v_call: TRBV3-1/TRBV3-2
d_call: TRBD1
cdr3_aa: CASSYTGVNTGELFF
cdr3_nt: TGTGCCAGCAGCTATACAGGGGTGAACACCGGGGAGCTGTTTTTT

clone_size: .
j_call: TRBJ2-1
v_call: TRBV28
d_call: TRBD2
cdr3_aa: CASSLRREGPRNEQFF
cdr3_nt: TGTGCCAGCAGTTTAAGGCGGGAGGGCCCGAGGAATGAGCAGTTCTTC

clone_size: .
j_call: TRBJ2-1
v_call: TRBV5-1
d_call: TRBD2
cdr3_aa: CASSPRVAGGINEQFF
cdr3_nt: TGCGCCAGCAGCCCTCGGGTAGCGGGAGGCATCAATGAGCAGTTCTTC

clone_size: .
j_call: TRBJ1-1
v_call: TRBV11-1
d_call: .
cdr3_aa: CASSSQGGTEAFF
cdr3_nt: TGTGCCAGCAGCTCACAGGGCGGCACTGAAGCTTTCTTT

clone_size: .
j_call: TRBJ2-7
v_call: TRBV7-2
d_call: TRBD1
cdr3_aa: CASSLILGGGEQYF
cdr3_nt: TGTGCCAGCAGCTTAATATTAGGGGGCGGGGAGCAGTACTTC

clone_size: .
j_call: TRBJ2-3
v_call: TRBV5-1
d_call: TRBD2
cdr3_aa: CASSSIAGPPTDTQYF
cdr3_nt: TGCGCCAGCAGCTCTATAGCGGGACCCCCCACAGATACGCAGTATTTT

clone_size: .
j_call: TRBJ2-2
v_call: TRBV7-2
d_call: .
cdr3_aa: CASSRGTAGTGELFF
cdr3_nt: TGTGCCAGCAGCCGCGGGACAGCCGGAACCGGGGAGCTGTTTTTT

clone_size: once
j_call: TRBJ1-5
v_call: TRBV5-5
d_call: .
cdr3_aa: CASSQAQGRAHQPQHF
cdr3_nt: TGTGCCAGCAGCCAGGCCCAGGGGCGCGCCCATCAGCCCCAGCATTTT

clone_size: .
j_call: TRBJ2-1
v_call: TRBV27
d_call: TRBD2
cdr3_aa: CASSQGLAGYNEQFF
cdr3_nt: TGTGCCAGCAGTCAGGGACTAGCGGGCTACAATGAGCAGTTCTTC

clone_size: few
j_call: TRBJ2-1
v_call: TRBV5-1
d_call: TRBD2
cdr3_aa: CASSSGTSGRNEQFF
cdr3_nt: TGCGCCAGCAGCTCGGGGACTAGCGGGAGAAATGAGCAGTTCTTC

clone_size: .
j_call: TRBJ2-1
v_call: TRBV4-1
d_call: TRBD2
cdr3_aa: CASSHGLARGYNEQFF
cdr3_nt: TGCGCCAGCAGCCACGGACTAGCGCGGGGGTACAATGAGCAGTTCTTC

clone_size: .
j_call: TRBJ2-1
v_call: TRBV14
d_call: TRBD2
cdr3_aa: CASSRHSGSLYNEQFF
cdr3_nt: TGTGCCAGCAGCCGCCATAGCGGGAGCCTCTACAATGAGCAGTTCTTC

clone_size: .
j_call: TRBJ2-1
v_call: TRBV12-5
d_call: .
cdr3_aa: CASGLFTGTGYNEQFF
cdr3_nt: TGTGCTAGTGGTTTGTTCACCGGGACTGGGTACAATGAGCAGTTCTTC

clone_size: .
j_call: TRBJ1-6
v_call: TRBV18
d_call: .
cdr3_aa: CASSPLGGTVNSPLHF
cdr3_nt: TGTGCCAGCTCACCACTTGGAGGGACGGTCAATTCACCCCTCCACTTT

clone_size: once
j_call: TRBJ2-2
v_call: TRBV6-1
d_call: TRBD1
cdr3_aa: CASSEARGRDTGELFF
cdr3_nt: TGTGCCAGCAGTGAGGCCAGGGGGCGCGACACCGGGGAGCTGTTTTTT

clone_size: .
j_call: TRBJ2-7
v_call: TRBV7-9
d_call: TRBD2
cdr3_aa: CASSLSGSNDEQYF
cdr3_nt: TGTGCCAGCAGCCTCAGCGGGAGTAACGACGAGCAGTACTTC

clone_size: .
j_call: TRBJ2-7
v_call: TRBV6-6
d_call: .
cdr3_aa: CASSYSRVTYEQYF
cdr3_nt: TGTGCCAGCAGTTACTCACGGGTAACCTACGAGCAGTACTTC

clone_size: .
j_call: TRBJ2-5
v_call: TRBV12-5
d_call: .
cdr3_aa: CASGLVSETQYF
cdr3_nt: TGTGCTAGTGGTTTGGTATCGGAGACCCAGTACTTC

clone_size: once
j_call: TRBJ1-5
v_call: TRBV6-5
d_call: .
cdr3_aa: CASRPRDNQPQHF
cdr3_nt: TGTGCCAGCAGGCCCAGGGACAATCAGCCCCAGCATTTT

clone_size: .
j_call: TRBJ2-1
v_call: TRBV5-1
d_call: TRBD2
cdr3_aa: CASSLAGISYNEQFF
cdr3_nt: TGCGCCAGCAGTCTAGCGGGAATCTCCTACAATGAGCAGTTCTTC

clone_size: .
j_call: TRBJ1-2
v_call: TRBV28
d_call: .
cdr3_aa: CASSSPATRYGYTF
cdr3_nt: TGTGCCAGCAGTTCCCCCGCGACTCGCTATGGCTACACCTTC

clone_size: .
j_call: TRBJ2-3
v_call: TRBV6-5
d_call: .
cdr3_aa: CASRLHSTDTQYF
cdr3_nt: TGTGCCAGCAGGTTACATTCTACAGATACGCAGTATTTT

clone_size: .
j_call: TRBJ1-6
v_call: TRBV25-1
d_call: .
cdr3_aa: CASSPDRGNNSPLHF
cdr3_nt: TGTGCCAGCAGTCCTGACCGGGGAAACAATTCACCCCTCCACTTT

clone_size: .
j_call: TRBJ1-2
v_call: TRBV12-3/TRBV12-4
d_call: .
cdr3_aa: CASSFRGSGGYTF
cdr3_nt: TGTGCCAGCAGTTTTCGGGGGAGCGGCGGCTACACCTTC

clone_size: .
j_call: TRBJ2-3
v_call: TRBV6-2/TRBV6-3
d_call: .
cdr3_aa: CASSRNRGLTDTQYF
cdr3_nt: TGTGCCAGCAGCCGTAACAGGGGACTCACAGATACGCAGTATTTT

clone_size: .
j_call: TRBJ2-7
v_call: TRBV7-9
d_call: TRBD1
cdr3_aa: CASSLLKEGTGASYEQYF
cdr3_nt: TGTGCCAGCAGCTTACTTAAGGAGGGGACAGGGGCCTCCTACGAGCAGTACTTC

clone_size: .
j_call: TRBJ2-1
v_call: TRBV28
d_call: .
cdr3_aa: CASSKKNEQFF
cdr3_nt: TGTGCCAGCAGCAAAAAAAATGAGCAGTTCTTC